This TCR beta chain came from a study of T cell responses to AZD1222 COVID-19 vaccine. Overall study context: Second doses were pooled across both intervals (about 4 or about 12 weeks).

The germline V and J ends were trimmed by 0 bases and 10 bases, with 12 bases remaining between them. The CDR3 spans 13 residues. Germline-derived CDR1 and CDR2 are PRHDT and FYEKMQ (reference sequence). TCRdb keeps only in-frame clones here, not all; method: immunoSEQ multiplex PCR. This repertoire shows roughly 120,000 clones, 88% found once; its top ten account for about 4.9%. The source is an adult in good health. This chain uses TRBV13 with TRBJ1-1; D unclear. The sample consisted of peripheral blood, taken on day 0 of AZD1222 vaccination. The CDR3 DNA reads as TGTGCCAGCAGCTTAGGGGACCACTCCCCAGCTTTCTTT. Amino acids: CASSLGDHSPAFF.